This T cell receptor (beta chain) emerged from a study of sequential checkpoint blockade in melanoma (dated by TCRdb to between 2018 and 2020). At the level of the whole study: Patients were randomized 1:1 to first-line nivolumab followed by ipilimumab (arm A) or ipilimumab followed by nivolumab (arm B). Maintenance nivolumab was given following each of the two trial sequences. DNA from around 84 pretreatment melanoma tumor samples was subjected to TCRbeta immunosequencing. For about two dozen patients, matched tumor biopsies were obtained before treatment and at week 13, following single-agent nivolumab (arm A) or ipilimumab (arm B). About 85% of the matched tumor biopsy pairs taken before and after treatment were from the same lesion. The study at large found these results: The model for predicting response that combines TCR metrics with mutation burden needs to be validated in larger, independent patient cohorts. Among patients in arm A, the nivolumab-first arm, pretreatment tumor TIL clonality was associated with response (P = .04). Tumor T-cell fraction and clonality were found to correlate with PD-L1 staining and CD8+ T-cell counts but not with mutational load. Patients with increases in tumor T-cell fraction and clonality by week 13 were approximately 30 times more likely to achieve clinical benefit. Within-arm analyses of tumor T-cell fraction were constrained by small sample sizes and reduced statistical power.

A few counts support this clone. Its antigen remains undetermined. Within one base of it there is no much larger clone, and no base qualities were kept. The immunoSEQ Assay was used to immunosequence TCRbeta CDR3 regions from genomic DNA. Prior to high-throughput sequencing, genomic DNA was amplified by bias-controlled multiplex PCR. In the authors' own workflow: To quantify the absolute abundance of each unique TCRbeta CDR3 region, the sequences were collapsed and filtered. Clonality, defined as 1 minus Pielou's evenness, was calculated using only productive rearrangements. Tumor T-cell fraction was calculated by normalizing TCRbeta template counts to usable DNA, which was estimated from several housekeeping genes. A previously published method was used to identify clones with significantly greater frequencies in on-treatment samples than in baseline samples. TCRdb mirrors the immuneACCESS table, restricted to in-frame sequences. Some clones are absent from its copies; in checked studies, under half trace to an unresolved V gene, and the reason for the others is unknown. The DNA gave D and trimming, while V, J and clone size come from that table. This sample lists a few thousand clones; more than 20% were detected once. Roughly 33% of the sample comes from the top ten.

V is cut by 6 bases and J by 4 bases, and the space between the germline ends is 11 bases. The germline V gene provides CDR1 MNHGY and CDR2 SAAAGT. The CDR3 measures 13 amino acids from cysteine to phenylalanine. Here the CDR3 DNA is all that survives: 39 bases in frame from base 1. This specimen's treatment or condition label, interpreted: randomized to nivolumab then ipilimumab (arm A) or the reverse (arm B). None of the trial patients had been given prior DNA-damaging chemotherapy. Samples were obtained from patients with melanoma enrolled in CheckMate 064, a randomized, open-label phase II trial of sequential checkpoint blockade. Tumor TCR sequencing used genomic DNA from formalin-fixed paraffin-embedded (FFPE) tissue samples.

This receptor chain uses TRBV6-8 and TRBJ2-3; no D gene can be assigned with confidence. The receptor comes from a human donor with melanoma. Sequenced material: tumor tissue (inferred from file names), taken from a patient given nivolumab and ipilimumab in sequence. Read as DNA, the sequence is TGTGCCAGCAGCCTCGGACGGGCAGATACGCAGTATTTT. Its protein product is CASSLGRADTQYF.